The sequence of this TCR beta chain was determined in a study of blood T cell repertoires in COVID-19. The wider study: Donors in the United States, Italy and Spain gave samples during acute or convalescent COVID-19. The cDNA or gDNA used as material had been derived from T cells, B-cell-depleted T cells, or PBMCs.

As handled by the study authors: Amplification of reference gene primers provided the estimated nucleated cell counts. Profiled with immunoSEQ multiplex PCR; TCRdb holds only in-frame clones, not every one. V, J and clone size reflect that table, while D and trimming were determined from the DNA. The table lists about 80,000 clones, about four fifths of them singletons. Germline assignment: CDR1 MNHEY and CDR2 SMNVEV (reference sequence). Trimming removed 4 bases at V and 5 bases at J, with 20 bases between. This CDR3 is built from 16 residues. The receptor's source is a human donor in a cohort sampled during active COVID-19. Sequences were obtained from peripheral blood. The V and J genes are TRBV27 and TRBJ1-2; D call uncertain. The CDR3 DNA sequence: TGTGCCAGCAGTTCGGGATTGAGGGTGAGGGATTATGGCTACACCTTC. It is translated as CASSSGLRVRDYGYTF.